This T cell receptor beta chain was found in a study of technical replicates of blood from several donors. The table came from immunoSEQ multiplex PCR; TCRdb's copy has only in-frame clones and leaves some out. The data contain about 81,000 clones, 90% to 97% of them singletons. The clonotype was recovered from a human donor in good health. What was sequenced was T cells isolated from PBMCs.

The CDR3: CASSLSVAGFSCTQYF. The CDR3, as DNA: TGTGCCAGCAGTTTATCGGTAGCAGGGTTCTCGTGTACGCAGTATTTT. The chain combines TRBV27 with TRBJ2-3, with a possible D match to TRBD1 (5 bases). Trimming left V 0 bases short and J 8 bases short, with 18 bases between. This CDR3 has 16 amino acids. Germline V gives CDR1 MNHEY, CDR2 SMNVEV (reference sequence).